What follows are 20 T cell receptor beta chains derived from one specimen sequenced in a study of beta chain features in type 1 diabetes. The entirety of the isolated RNA underwent reverse transcription, so expressed TCRB transcripts were sequenced. Libraries were prepared by immunoSEQ multiplex PCR; TCRdb keeps only in-frame clonotypes and omits some of them. The data hold 250,000 to 300,000 clones, with roughly 24% observed a single time. Study-wide results and limits: Researchers report that Type 1 diabetes patients had moderately but significantly shorter TCRB CDR3s across all four CD4+ subsets.

Antigens for these TCRs are unknown. The sample comprised naive CD4+ T cells from blood. Receptor source: a woman in her twenties or thirties with type 1 diabetes.

This clone was detected a few times. This chain uses TRBV7-9 with TRBJ2-1, with 14 nucleotides matching TRBD2. The germline CDR1 and CDR2 sequences are SEHNR and FQNEAQ (reference sequence). The length of the CDR3 is 17 residues. Germline trimming cut 5 bases from V and 4 bases from J; bases unmatched to any gene: 7. The CDR3 sequence: CASSPRTSGGLYNEQFF. The CDR3 DNA follows: TGTGCCAGCAGCCCACGGACTAGCGGGGGGTTATACAATGAGCAGTTCTTC.

The CDR3 region has the DNA TGTGCCAGCAGTTGGGGACAGGGGGTGGTTCAGCCCCAGCATTTT. This translates into CASSWGQGVVQPQHF. V usage is TRBV27 and J usage is TRBJ1-5, with TRBD1 matching 11 bases. Trimming at V came to 4 bases and at J to 6 bases, leaving 5 bases not matched to a gene. The CDR3 is 15 residues long. CDR1 MNHEY and CDR2 SMNVEV come from the germline V gene (reference sequence).

V usage is TRBV5-6 and J usage is TRBJ2-1; TRBD1 agrees at 7 bases. Germline CDR1 is SGHDT and CDR2 is YYEEEE. V was clipped by 5 bases and J by 4 bases; unmatched bases: 9. CDR3 length: 15 amino acids. CDR3 region: CASRFDRAGYNEQFF. The CDR3 DNA reads TGTGCCAGCAGATTCGACAGGGCCGGGTACAATGAGCAGTTCTTC.

This clone was counted only a few times. CDR3 protein: CSAGGGNTIYF. CDR3 in DNA: TGCAGCGCGGGGGGTGGAAACACCATATATTTT. The chain combines TRBV29-1 with TRBJ1-3, with a weak D call TRBD1 (5 bases). This CDR3 spans 11 amino acids. The V gene's germline CDR1 is SQVTM and CDR2 ANQGSEA. Trimming pared 7 bases from V and 3 bases from J, leaving 7 bases between.

The V and J genes are TRBV18 and TRBJ1-1, with D tentatively TRBD1 (6 bases). The length of the CDR3 is 16 residues. V lost 3 bases and J lost 1, with 15 bases in between. Germline V gene data show CDR1 as KGHSH and CDR2 as LQKENI. The CDR3, as DNA: TGTGCCAGCTCACCTCTGAGACAGGCGGCGAACACTGAAGCTTTCTTT. It translates to CASSPLRQAANTEAFF.

This clone was counted between two and nine times. The chain combines TRBV7-9 with TRBJ2-7; 10 bases match TRBD2. The junction had 4 bases not matched to a gene; V was cut back by 3 bases and J by 5 bases. Looked up from germline, CDR1 is SEHNR and CDR2 is FQNEAQ (reference sequence). The CDR3 covers 14 residues. In nucleotides, the CDR3 is TGTGCCAGCAGCTTTAGCGGGAGGAGGGACGAGCAGTACTTC. Translated, it gives CASSFSGRRDEQYF.

This chain connects TRBV25-1 to TRBJ2-2; TRBD2 might be the D (5 bases). The germline V gene has CDR1 MGHDK and CDR2 SYGVNS. The CDR3 consists of 14 residues. Trimming shortened V by 4 bases and J by 5 bases, and 11 bases separated the two germline ends. The CDR3 DNA sequence: TGTGCCAGCAGTGCCAGTAGGACTACCGGGGAGCTGTTTTTT. Translated, it gives CASSASRTTGELFF.

This chain uses TRBV15 with TRBJ1-1; 8 bases agree with TRBD1. The CDR3 covers 13 residues. Unmatched junction bases numbered 4, after V lost 3 bases and J lost 7 bases. Germline V lookup: CDR1 LNHNV, CDR2 YYDKDF (reference sequence). The CDR3 reads CATSRDRDGEAFF. The CDR3 DNA reads TGTGCCACCAGCAGGGACAGGGACGGTGAAGCTTTCTTT.

This chain links TRBV28 with TRBJ2-7; TRBD2 matches at 8 bases. CDR1 is MDHEN and CDR2 is SYDVKM in the germline V gene. The junction had 2 bases not matched to a gene; V was cut back by 1 base and J by 3 bases. The CDR3 extends over 14 amino acids. CDR3: CASSLSGGYYEQYF. CDR3 nucleotides: TGTGCCAGCAGTTTATCGGGGGGGTACTACGAGCAGTACTTC.

The V and J genes are TRBV5-4 and TRBJ2-1, with 7 bases lining up with TRBD2. Germline V gene sequence: CDR1 SGHNT, CDR2 YYREEE (reference sequence). This CDR3 has 15 amino acids. With 1 base clipped from V and 8 bases from J, the junction kept 9 bases outside the gene matches. CDR3 amino acids: CASSLRFLGGDEQFF. The CDR3 DNA reads TGTGCCAGCAGCTTGCGCTTTCTGGGAGGGGATGAGCAGTTCTTC.

This clone was picked up a small number of times. CDR3 DNA sequence: TGCAGCCCCTTGCACGACAGGGACACTGAAGCTTTCTTT. Translating it yields CSPLHDRDTEAFF. The chain joins TRBV29-1 to TRBJ1-1; 7 positions match TRBD1. V trimming: 8 bases; J trimming: 3 bases; junction bases outside the gene matches: 9. Germline CDR1 reads SQVTM; CDR2 reads ANQGSEA. The CDR3 covers 13 residues.

This clone turned up a few times. V gene TRBV9 combines with J gene TRBJ1-2; no reliable D call. Deletions cut 4 bases from V and 1 base from J, with 14 bases between. CDR1 SGDLS and CDR2 YYNGEE come from the germline V gene. This CDR3 comprises 15 residues. CDR3 loop: CASSPSATNNYGYTF. DNA of the CDR3: TGTGCCAGCAGCCCTTCGGCGACAAATAACTATGGCTACACCTTC.

A few counts support this clone. This rearrangement joins TRBV18 to TRBJ2-7; D unclear. The CDR3 spans 13 residues. Germline V gene lookup returns CDR1 KGHSH and CDR2 LQKENI. Trimming removed 2 bases at V and 6 bases at J, with 11 bases between. This chain's CDR3 is CASSPSENSEQYF. CDR3 bases: TGTGCCAGCTCACCATCGGAGAATTCCGAGCAGTACTTC.

With regard to this clone: One end of the junction varies from germline; a read error may be responsible. J is TRBJ1-4 and V is TRBV23-1; 7 nucleotides match TRBD1. TRBV23-1 is known as an ORF, though its function is uncertain. The CDR3 is 15 amino acids. CDR3 region: CASTQTGAVGEKLFF. DNA for the CDR3: TGCGCCAGCACTCAAACAGGGGCGGTCGGTGAAAAACTGTTTTTT.

V usage is TRBV11-3 and J usage is TRBJ1-5, with D tentatively TRBD1 (6 bases). V was pared by 3 bases and J by 6 bases, with 9 bases between. Germline lookup yields CDR1 SGHNT and CDR2 YENEEA. There are 13 residues in the CDR3. Here the CDR3 reads CASSLTGSQPQHF. The CDR3 nucleotides are TGTGCCAGCAGCTTGACAGGTTCTCAGCCCCAGCATTTT.

The chain carries TRBV15 and TRBJ1-1; D is perhaps TRBD1 (6 bases). The CDR3 has 13 amino acids. V lost 5 bases and J lost 6, with 13 bases in between. CDR1 and CDR2 (germline): LNHNV, YYDKDF (reference sequence). The CDR3 nucleotides are TGTGCCACCAGCGGATGGGGGCAGGCTGAAGCTTTCTTT. Translated, it gives CATSGWGQAEAFF.

The J gene is TRBJ1-2, the V gene TRBV25-1; TRBD1 agrees at 8 bases. The J segment lost 7 bases and the V segment lost 3 bases, leaving 13 bases of the junction unmatched. The length of the CDR3 is 16 residues. CDR1 MGHDK and CDR2 SYGVNS come from the germline V gene. The CDR3 reads CASSDAQDPGGCGYTF. The CDR3 nucleotides read TGTGCCAGCAGTGATGCCCAAGATCCAGGGGGCTGTGGCTACACCTTC.

The chain joins TRBV14 to TRBJ2-7; TRBD2 is a possible D gene (6 bases). V lost 4 bases and J 5 bases, leaving 9 bases between the germline ends. This CDR3 contains 12 residues. Germline V gives CDR1 SGHDN, CDR2 FVKESK. This chain's CDR3 is CASSRLGHEQYF. The CDR3 DNA follows: TGTGCCAGCAGCCGACTAGGCCACGAGCAGTACTTC.

This clone has only a few counts. The chain links TRBV29-1 to TRBJ2-7; D is uncertain. CDR3 length: 13 residues. Trimming took 6 bases from V and 0 from J, leaving 12 bases between them. Germline V CDR1 and CDR2: SQVTM, ANQGSEA. CDR3 nucleotide sequence: TGCAGCGTAGTAGACTGGCTCTCCTACGAGCAGTACTTC. Translating gives CSVVDWLSYEQYF.

The chain is built from TRBV7-9 and TRBJ2-3, with D tentatively TRBD2 (6 bases). The CDR3 runs to 14 residues. The V and J ends lost 3 bases and 3 bases respectively, with 10 bases between them. From germline, CDR1 is SEHNR and CDR2 FQNEAQ (reference sequence). DNA for the CDR3: TGTGCCAGCAGCTTTGGGGGGAGAACAGATACGCAGTATTTT. As protein: CASSFGGRTDTQYF.